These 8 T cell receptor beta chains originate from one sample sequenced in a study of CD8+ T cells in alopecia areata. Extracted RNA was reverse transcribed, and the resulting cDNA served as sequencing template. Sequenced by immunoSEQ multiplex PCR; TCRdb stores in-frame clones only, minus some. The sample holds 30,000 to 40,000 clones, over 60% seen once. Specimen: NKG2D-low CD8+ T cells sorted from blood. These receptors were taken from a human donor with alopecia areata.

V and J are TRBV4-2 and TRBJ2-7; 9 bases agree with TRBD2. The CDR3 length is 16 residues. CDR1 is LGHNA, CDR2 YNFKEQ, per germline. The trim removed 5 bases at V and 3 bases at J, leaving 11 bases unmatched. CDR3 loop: CASSETSGGPSYEQYF. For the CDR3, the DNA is TGTGCCAGCAGCGAGACTAGCGGAGGTCCAAGCTACGAGCAGTACTTC.

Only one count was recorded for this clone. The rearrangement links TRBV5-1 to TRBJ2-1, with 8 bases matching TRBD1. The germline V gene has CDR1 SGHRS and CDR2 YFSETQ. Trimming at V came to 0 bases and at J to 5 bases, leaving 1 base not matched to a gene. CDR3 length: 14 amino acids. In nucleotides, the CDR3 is TGCGCCAGCAGCTTGGGACAGGGGCACAATGAGCAGTTCTTC. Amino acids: CASSLGQGHNEQFF.

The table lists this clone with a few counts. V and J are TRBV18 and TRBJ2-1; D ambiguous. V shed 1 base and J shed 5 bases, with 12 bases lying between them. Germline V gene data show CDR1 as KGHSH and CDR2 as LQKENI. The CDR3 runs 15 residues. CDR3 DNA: TGTGCCAGCTCACCACGGGGTCTAGGCGACAATGAGCAGTTCTTC. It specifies CASSPRGLGDNEQFF.

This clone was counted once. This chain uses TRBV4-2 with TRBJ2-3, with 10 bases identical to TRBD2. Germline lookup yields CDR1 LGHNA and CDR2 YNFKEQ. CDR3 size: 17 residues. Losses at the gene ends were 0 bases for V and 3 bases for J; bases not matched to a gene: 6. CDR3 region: CASSQEGGSGRTDTQYF. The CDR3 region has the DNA TGTGCCAGCAGCCAAGAAGGCGGTAGCGGGAGGACAGATACGCAGTATTTT.

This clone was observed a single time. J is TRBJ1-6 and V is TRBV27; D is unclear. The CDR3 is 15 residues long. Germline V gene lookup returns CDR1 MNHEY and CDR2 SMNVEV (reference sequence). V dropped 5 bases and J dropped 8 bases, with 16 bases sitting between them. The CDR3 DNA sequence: TGTGCCAGCAGTGTTTGGTCCCAAGATTATTCACCCCTCCACTTT. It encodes CASSVWSQDYSPLHF.

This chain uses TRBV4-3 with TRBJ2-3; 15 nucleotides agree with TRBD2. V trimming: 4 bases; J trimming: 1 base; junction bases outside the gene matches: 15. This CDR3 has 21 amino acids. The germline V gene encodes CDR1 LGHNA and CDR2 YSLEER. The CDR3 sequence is CASSLQWTSGGAETRTDTQYF. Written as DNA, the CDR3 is TGCGCCAGCAGCCTCCAATGGACTAGCGGGGGGGCGGAAACCCGCACAGATACGCAGTATTTT.

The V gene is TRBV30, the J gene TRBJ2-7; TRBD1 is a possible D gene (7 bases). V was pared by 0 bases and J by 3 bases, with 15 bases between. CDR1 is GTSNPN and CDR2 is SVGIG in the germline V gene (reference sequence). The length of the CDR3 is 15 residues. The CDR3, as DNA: TGTGCCTGGAGTGTTTTCGACAGGGAGGTCTACGAGCAGTACTTC. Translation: CAWSVFDREVYEQYF. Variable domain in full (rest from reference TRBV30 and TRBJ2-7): SQTIHQWPATLVQPVGSPLSLECTVEGTSNPNLYWYRQAAGRGLQLLFYSVGIGQISSEVPQNLSASRPQDRQFILSSKKLLLSDSGFYLCAWSVFDREVYEQYFGPGTRLTVT.

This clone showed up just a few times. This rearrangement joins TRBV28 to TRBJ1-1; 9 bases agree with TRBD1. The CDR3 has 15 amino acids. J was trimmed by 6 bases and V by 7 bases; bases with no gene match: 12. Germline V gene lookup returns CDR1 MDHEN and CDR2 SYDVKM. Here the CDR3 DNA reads TGTGCCAGCACCGACCGGGACAGGGCTTCCGCTGAAGCTTTCTTT. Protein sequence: CASTDRDRASAEAFF.